Each of the 30 T cell receptor beta chains below was sequenced from the same sample in a study of cytotoxic CD8 clonotypes in ibrutinib-treated CLL. TCRdb's table, derived via immunoSEQ multiplex PCR, lists solely in-frame clones and lacks some. The sample has around 310,000 clones; around four fifths are singletons. The input for sequencing was PBMCs, taken before ibrutinib treatment. These receptors were obtained from a human donor with chronic lymphocytic leukemia.

This sequence joins TRBV7-2 and TRBJ2-7; possibly TRBD2 for D (7 bases). The CDR3 has 15 amino acids. Germline-derived CDR1 and CDR2 are SGHTA and FQGNSA. V lost 3 bases to trimming and J lost 3 bases, with 15 bases between them. CDR3 in DNA: TGTGCCAGCAGCTTGAAGGGGGGAGGGAGCTACGAGCAGTACTTC. As protein: CASSLKGGGSYEQYF.

This clone has more than one count but fewer than ten. This rearrangement joins TRBV7-2 to TRBJ2-4, with 8 bases identical to TRBD1. The CDR3 spans 19 residues. The V and J ends lost 3 bases and 1 base, in that order; junction bases with no gene match: 14. Germline V CDR1 and CDR2: SGHTA, FQGNSA. In DNA, the CDR3 is TGTGCCAGCAGCTTTCTTGGACAGGGTAGCCGTTCGGCCAAAAACATTCAGTACTTC. This codes for CASSFLGQGSRSAKNIQYF.

The chain employs TRBV4-2 and TRBJ2-5, with 10 bases lining up with TRBD2. CDR3 length: 15 residues. Trimming cost V 0 bases and J 5 bases; bases outside gene matches: 3. Per the germline V gene, CDR1 is LGHNA and CDR2 is YNFKEQ. CDR3 nucleotide sequence: TGTGCCAGCAGCCAAGATCTAGCGGGAGCGGAGACCCAGTACTTC. Translated, it gives CASSQDLAGAETQYF.

The V gene is TRBV30, the J gene TRBJ2-5; a weak D match, TRBD1 (6 bases). The CDR3 totals 11 residues. Germline CDR1 reads GTSNPN; CDR2 reads SVGIG (reference sequence). The V end was cut by 7 bases, the J end by 7 bases, with 13 bases between. The chain's CDR3 is CASGAAGTQYF. CDR3 nucleotide sequence: TGTGCCTCAGGGGCCGCGGGGACCCAGTACTTC.

The rearrangement uses TRBV7-2 and TRBJ2-3; a weak D match, TRBD2 (5 bases). Germline-derived CDR1 and CDR2 are SGHTA and FQGNSA. The length of the CDR3 is 15 residues. V was trimmed by 5 bases and J by 2 bases, leaving 14 bases between them. CDR3 residues: CASSPKRRTTDTQYF. CDR3 DNA sequence: TGTGCCAGCAGCCCCAAAAGGAGGACCACAGATACGCAGTATTTT.

A single count supports this clone. The chain is built from TRBV27 and TRBJ2-7; TRBD1 matches 9 bases. The length of the CDR3 is 13 residues. The junction had 5 bases not matched to a gene; V was cut back by 6 bases and J by 5 bases. Germline CDR1 and CDR2: MNHEY and SMNVEV (reference sequence). This CDR3 reads CASSPDRGDEQYF. The CDR3 coding sequence is TGTGCCAGCAGCCCGGACAGGGGAGACGAGCAGTACTTC.

The chain carries TRBV5-1 and TRBJ1-4; the D is unclear. This CDR3 is built from 16 residues. CDR1 is SGHRS and CDR2 is YFSETQ in the germline V gene. V lost 3 bases and J lost 5, with 17 bases in between. CDR3 sequence reads: CASSSLRRGPNEKLFF. DNA for the CDR3: TGCGCCAGCAGCTCGCTGCGTCGAGGTCCAAATGAAAAACTGTTTTTT.

As DNA, the CDR3 is TGTGCCTGGAGTGTAGGTACTAGCGGTACCTACGAGCAGTACTTC. This gives the protein CAWSVGTSGTYEQYF. The chain carries TRBV30 and TRBJ2-7; 8 positions match TRBD2. Germline values: CDR1 GTSNPN, CDR2 SVGIG (reference sequence). The V gene end was trimmed by 0 bases and the J gene end by 2 bases; junction bases not matched to a gene: 6. The CDR3 contains 15 residues. Full variable domain (remainder filled in from reference TRBV30 and TRBJ2-7): SQTIHQWPATLVQPVGSPLSLECTVEGTSNPNLYWYRQAAGRGLQLLFYSVGIGQISSEVPQNLSASRPQDRQFILSSKKLLLSDSGFYLCAWSVGTSGTYEQYFGPGTRLTVT.

The rearrangement links TRBV5-6 to TRBJ2-1; 8 bases are a match to TRBD2. This CDR3 has 13 residues. Per germline, CDR1 SGHDT and CDR2 YYEEEE. V gave up 6 bases and J gave up 10 bases; unmatched junction bases: 9. Here the CDR3 reads CASTRWASGEQFF. The CDR3 nucleotides are TGTGCCAGCACGAGGTGGGCTAGCGGGGAGCAGTTCTTC.

This clone was counted between two and nine times. J is TRBJ2-7 and V is TRBV6-5; 8 positions match TRBD2. The CDR3 loop spans 15 amino acids. Germline assignment: CDR1 MNHEY and CDR2 SVGAGI. J lost 0 bases, V lost 6 bases, and 7 bases had no gene match. CDR3 protein: CASSPSGTSSYEQYF. CDR3 DNA: TGTGCCAGCAGCCCCAGCGGGACTAGCTCCTACGAGCAGTACTTC.

The rearrangement uses TRBV27 and TRBJ1-2; 8 bases line up with TRBD1. The CDR3 contains 15 residues. Germline CDR1 is MNHEY and CDR2 is SMNVEV (reference sequence). V lost 5 bases and J lost 2; bases outside the gene matches: 7. The CDR3 spells CASSPGQGLNYGYTF. The CDR3 coding sequence is TGTGCCAGCAGTCCCGGACAGGGACTAAACTATGGCTACACCTTC.

This clone came up once. The chain couples TRBV7-2 to TRBJ2-3; D is unresolved. The CDR3 contains 13 residues. Trimming removed 2 bases from V and 5 bases from J, with 8 bases in between. Per the germline V gene, CDR1 is SGHTA and CDR2 is FQGNSA. The CDR3 here is CASSLIVQDTQYF. CDR3 coding DNA: TGTGCCAGCAGCTTAATAGTTCAAGATACGCAGTATTTT.

This rearrangement joins TRBV27 to TRBJ1-1; D gene ambiguous. The CDR3 is 11 amino acids. Germline CDR1 is MNHEY and CDR2 is SMNVEV (reference sequence). Trimming cost V 6 bases and J 4 bases, with 6 bases left between them. The chain's CDR3 is CASRLGTEAFF. CDR3 sequence (DNA): TGTGCCAGCAGGTTAGGCACTGAAGCTTTCTTT.

In its sample, this clone was seen once. The rearrangement joins TRBV5-5 to TRBJ2-2, with 11 bases matching TRBD2. After removal of 0 bases from V and 0 bases from J, the junction contained 4 bases not matched to a gene. Germline V gene sequence: CDR1 SGHKS, CDR2 YYEKEE (reference sequence). This CDR3 comprises 18 residues. For the CDR3, the DNA is TGTGCCAGCAGCTTGGAATTAGCGGGAGGGCCGAACACCGGGGAGCTGTTTTTT. Encoded protein: CASSLELAGGPNTGELFF.

J is TRBJ2-1 and V is TRBV9, with 7 bases lining up with TRBD2. The V gene end was trimmed by 3 bases and the J gene end by 6 bases; junction bases not matched to a gene: 9. The CDR3 runs 15 residues. Per germline, CDR1 SGDLS and CDR2 YYNGEE. The CDR3 is CASSETVGGSNEQFF. The CDR3 DNA follows: TGTGCCAGCAGCGAGACTGTGGGAGGGTCCAATGAGCAGTTCTTC.

The V gene is TRBV27, the J gene TRBJ2-2, with D hard to call. V was pared by 2 bases and J by 8 bases, with 6 bases between. The CDR3 covers 12 residues. Germline CDR1 reads MNHEY; CDR2 reads SMNVEV (reference sequence). CDR3 DNA: TGTGCCAGCAGTTTAGGTCTGGGGGAGCTGTTTTTT. Translation gives CASSLGLGELFF.

CDR3 sequence reads: CASSGNSYNEQFF. The CDR3 bases are TGCGCCAGCAGCGGGAACAGTTACAATGAGCAGTTCTTC. J is TRBJ2-1 and V is TRBV5-1; D not resolved. Trimming took off 4 bases at V and 4 bases at J, with 9 bases between the two ends. The CDR3 is made up of 13 amino acids. Germline V gene lookup returns CDR1 SGHRS and CDR2 YFSETQ. Combining the CDR3 with reference TRBV5-1 and TRBJ2-1 gives the whole variable domain KAGVTQTPRYLIKTRGQQVTLSCSPISGHRSVSWYQQTPGQGLQFLFEYFSETQRNKGNFPGRFSGRQFSNSRSEMNVSTLELGDSALYLCASSGNSYNEQFFGPGTRLTVL.

This chain joins TRBV6-5 and TRBJ2-7, with a weak D call TRBD1 (6 bases). The germline V gene encodes CDR1 MNHEY and CDR2 SVGAGI. V lost 5 bases and J lost 2, with 16 bases in between. This CDR3 region has 15 residues. The CDR3: CASSSPETGAYEQYF. The CDR3 region has the DNA TGTGCCAGCAGTAGTCCCGAGACAGGTGCCTACGAGCAGTACTTC.

The chain links TRBV5-1 to TRBJ2-3; 15 bases match TRBD2. CDR3 size: 16 residues. The germline V gene has CDR1 SGHRS and CDR2 YFSETQ. Germline trimming cut 0 bases from V and 6 bases from J; bases unmatched to any gene: 2. The chain's CDR3 is CASSLDGLAGGDTQYF. Here the CDR3 DNA reads TGCGCCAGCAGCTTGGATGGACTAGCGGGAGGGGATACGCAGTATTTT.

In nucleotides, the CDR3 is TGTGCCAGCTCACCAACACTCGTAAGCCTCATATACGAGCAGTACTTC. Amino acids: CASSPTLVSLIYEQYF. The J gene is TRBJ2-7, the V gene TRBV18, with D uncertain. In germline, CDR1 is KGHSH, CDR2 LQKENI. The CDR3 length is 16 residues. V shed 2 bases and J shed 4 bases, with 18 bases lying between them.

The gene calls are TRBV6-5 and TRBJ2-1; 14 bases align to TRBD2. Germline assignment: CDR1 MNHEY and CDR2 SVGAGI. The CDR3 sequence is 14 residues long. J gave up 6 bases and V 11 bases, and 6 bases lay outside the gene matches. CDR3 bases: TGTGCCTCGGCGGGACTAGCGGGAGTCAATGAGCAGTTCTTC. Amino acids: CASAGLAGVNEQFF.

The chain employs TRBV7-6 and TRBJ1-3; 7 nucleotides agree with TRBD1. Trimming removed 5 bases from V and 0 bases from J; junction bases left unmatched: 10. The germline V gene encodes CDR1 SGHVS and CDR2 FNYEAQ. CDR3 length: 17 residues. CDR3 region: CASSETGTEFSGNTIYF. The CDR3 DNA reads as TGTGCCAGCAGCGAGACCGGGACAGAATTCTCTGGAAACACCATATATTTT.

This chain uses TRBV4-2 with TRBJ1-5; 7 bases fit TRBD1. CDR3 size: 15 residues. J was trimmed by 3 bases and V by 3 bases; bases with no gene match: 5. Germline CDR1 is LGHNA and CDR2 is YNFKEQ. CDR3 residues: CASSQRGQPNQPQHF. CDR3 nucleotide sequence: TGTGCCAGCAGCCAGAGGGGACAGCCCAATCAGCCCCAGCATTTT.

This clone was counted a few times. The chain has TRBV28 and TRBJ2-7, with a possible D match to TRBD2 (5 bases). The length of the CDR3 is 13 residues. V was cut by 7 bases and J by 6 bases, with 16 bases left in between. The germline gives CDR1 MDHEN, CDR2 SYDVKM. Written as DNA, the CDR3 is TGTGCCAGCAACCTTCAGAGGCGGGCCGAGCAGTACTTC. It codes for CASNLQRRAEQYF. The entire variable domain, with the rest obtained from reference TRBV28 and TRBJ2-7, is as follows: DVKVTQSSRYLVKRTGEKVFLECVQDMDHENMFWYRQDPGLGLRLIYFSYDVKMKEKGDIPEGYSVSREKKERFSLILESASTNQTSMYLCASNLQRRAEQYFGPGTRLTVT.

Points on this clone: This sample includes further DNA sequences coding for the same CDR3. The chain uses TRBV9 and TRBJ2-1, with D maybe TRBD2 (5 bases). Germline V lookup: CDR1 SGDLS, CDR2 YYNGEE. V was shortened by 0 bases and J by 1 base, with 11 bases between the two germline ends. This CDR3 has 16 residues. CDR3: CASSVGSSRSYNEQFF. The CDR3 DNA reads TGTGCCAGCAGCGTAGGGTCTAGCAGGTCCTACAATGAGCAGTTCTTC.

The sample holds one count of this clone. The chain has TRBV4-3 and TRBJ2-3, with D possibly matching TRBD1 (6 bases). CDR1 is LGHNA, CDR2 YSLEER, per germline. The CDR3 is made up of 15 amino acids. V was shortened by 1 base and J by 6 bases, with 14 bases between the two germline ends. The DNA of the CDR3 is TGCGCCAGCAGCCAAGGGGGGCCCCCCGGGGATACGCAGTATTTT. Its translation is CASSQGGPPGDTQYF.

The genes are TRBV5-1 and TRBJ2-7, with D perhaps TRBD2 (6 bases). Per germline, CDR1 SGHRS and CDR2 YFSETQ. Trimming removed 0 bases from V and 3 bases from J, with 10 bases in between. The CDR3 is 14 amino acids. CDR3 sequence reads: CASSLGRDSYEQYF. The CDR3 coding sequence is TGCGCCAGCAGCTTGGGGCGGGATAGCTACGAGCAGTACTTC.

This rearrangement joins TRBV27 to TRBJ1-5, with a possible D match to TRBD1 (6 bases). V dropped 6 bases and J dropped 0 bases, with 18 bases sitting between them. This CDR3 has 17 residues. Per the germline V gene, CDR1 is MNHEY and CDR2 is SMNVEV (reference sequence). The CDR3 region has the DNA TGTGCCAGCAGCCAAGGGGACACCAGCTATAGCAATCAGCCCCAGCATTTT. This gives the protein CASSQGDTSYSNQPQHF.

The CDR3 loop reads CAWSVQAGTDTQYF. The CDR3 nucleotides read TGTGCCTGGAGTGTACAAGCTGGCACAGATACGCAGTATTTT. The chain carries TRBV30 and TRBJ2-3; D call uncertain. CDR1 GTSNPN and CDR2 SVGIG come from the germline V gene (reference sequence). The length of the CDR3 is 14 residues. Trimming pared 0 bases from V and 1 base from J, leaving 8 bases between.

In this sample, this clone turned up once. The chain carries TRBV7-8 and TRBJ2-5, with TRBD1 as a possible D gene (5 bases). Germline assignment: CDR1 SGHVS and CDR2 FQNEAQ. The CDR3 has 15 amino acids. The V and J ends lost 4 bases and 3 bases respectively, with 15 bases between them. The CDR3 bases are TGTGCCAGCAGCTCAGCATCAGGGCCGAAAGAGACCCAGTACTTC. Protein product: CASSSASGPKETQYF.